The 30 T cell receptor beta chains presented below share a single source sample, sequenced in a study of cytotoxic CD8 clonotypes in ibrutinib-treated CLL. Clones were read by immunoSEQ multiplex PCR, and TCRdb kept only the in-frame ones, dropping some. The profile shows 250,000 to 350,000 clones, roughly three quarters of them singletons. Sequenced material: PBMCs, taken at disease progression, from a patient treated with ibrutinib. The origin of the receptors is a human donor with chronic lymphocytic leukemia.

In its sample, this clone was seen once. CDR3 bases: TGTGCCAGCAGTGACCCGGGACTAGCGGAGATCACCGGGGAGCTGTTTTTT. It codes for CASSDPGLAEITGELFF. The chain has TRBV6-1 and TRBJ2-2, with TRBD2 matching over 11 bases. There are 17 residues in the CDR3. The trim removed 3 bases at V and 4 bases at J, leaving 7 bases unmatched. Germline CDR1 is MNHNS and CDR2 is SASEGT.

The chain has TRBV5-1 and TRBJ2-2; D gene uncertain. Trimming stripped 0 bases from V and 6 bases from J, with 12 bases between. The CDR3 has 15 amino acids. Germline V lookup: CDR1 SGHRS, CDR2 YFSETQ. This chain's CDR3 is CASSLAAAVSGELFF. CDR3 DNA sequence: TGCGCCAGCAGCTTGGCGGCGGCTGTGTCCGGGGAGCTGTTTTTT.

CDR3 amino acids: CATSRGPNVAGGPNGELFF. CDR3 in DNA: TGTGCCACCAGCAGAGGGCCTAATGTCGCGGGAGGGCCTAACGGGGAGCTGTTTTTT. The V gene is TRBV15, the J gene TRBJ2-2; 9 nucleotides line up with TRBD2. V lost 1 base, J lost 7 bases, and 16 bases stayed unmatched. The CDR3 length is 19 residues. Per germline, CDR1 LNHNV and CDR2 YYDKDF (reference sequence).

This clone showed up just once. The chain joins TRBV4-3 to TRBJ2-7; D gene ambiguous. Trimming stripped 0 bases from V and 3 bases from J, with 6 bases between. Germline V lookup: CDR1 LGHNA, CDR2 YSLEER. The CDR3 extends over 13 amino acids. CDR3 sequence reads: CASSQDNSYEQYF. Here the CDR3 DNA reads TGCGCCAGCAGCCAAGACAACAGCTACGAGCAGTACTTC.

This clone was counted between two and nine times. The gene calls are TRBV9 and TRBJ1-1; D unclear. Deletions cut 0 bases from V and 0 bases from J, with 9 bases between. The CDR3 has 15 residues. The germline gives CDR1 SGDLS, CDR2 YYNGEE. The CDR3, as DNA: TGTGCCAGCAGCGTAGCCGGCCCTATGAACACTGAAGCTTTCTTT. Its translation: CASSVAGPMNTEAFF.

A few counts support this clone. This CDR3 reads CASSIPGLADQETQYF. In DNA, the CDR3 is TGTGCCAGCTCAATACCGGGACTAGCGGATCAAGAGACCCAGTACTTC. The chain joins TRBV18 to TRBJ2-5; 11 bases are shared with TRBD2. CDR1 and CDR2 from the germline V gene are KGHSH and LQKENI. The CDR3 is 16 amino acids. V dropped 5 bases and J dropped 2; count of bases not matched to a gene: 7.

V is TRBV29-1 and J is TRBJ1-2; 9 positions match TRBD1. The CDR3 is 16 amino acids. Germline CDR1 SQVTM, CDR2 ANQGSEA. The junction had 15 bases not matched to a gene; V was cut back by 7 bases and J by 3 bases. The CDR3 DNA is TGCAGCGGCTATAGACCGGGGACAGGGATTGACTATGGCTACACCTTC. Residues: CSGYRPGTGIDYGYTF.

The CDR3 nucleotides are TGTGCCACCAGCACCCTAGCAGGGATCAACACCGGGGAGCTGTTTTTT. It encodes CATSTLAGINTGELFF. The chain carries TRBV15 and TRBJ2-2; D tentatively reads TRBD1 or TRBD2 (5 bases each). Germline V gives CDR1 LNHNV, CDR2 YYDKDF (reference sequence). This CDR3 has 16 amino acids. The V and J ends lost 4 bases and 2 bases respectively, with 14 bases between them.

In its sample, this clone was seen a few times. V and J are TRBV5-1 and TRBJ1-1; D is unresolved. Germline V gene lookup returns CDR1 SGHRS and CDR2 YFSETQ. The V end lost 4 bases, the J end lost 3 bases, and 10 bases lay between the germline ends. The CDR3 is made up of 13 amino acids. CDR3 DNA sequence: TGCGCCAGCAGCCTAGACAAAGACACTGAAGCTTTCTTT. It specifies CASSLDKDTEAFF.

V usage is TRBV6-1 and J usage is TRBJ1-5; D is perhaps TRBD1 (5 bases). The CDR3 is 13 residues long. The germline V gene encodes CDR1 MNHNS and CDR2 SASEGT. The germline V and J ends were trimmed by 5 bases and 2 bases, with 7 bases remaining between them. The CDR3 nucleotides are TGTGCCAGCAGTTGGGGGGGCAATCAGCCCCAGCATTTT. Amino acid sequence: CASSWGGNQPQHF.

J is TRBJ2-5 and V is TRBV27; 7 bases are a match to TRBD1. The CDR3 has 14 residues. CDR1 MNHEY and CDR2 SMNVEV come from the germline V gene (reference sequence). With 2 bases clipped from V and 4 bases from J, the junction kept 4 bases outside the gene matches. The chain's CDR3 is CASSLNRGRETQYF. The DNA for the CDR3 is TGTGCCAGCAGTTTAAACAGGGGCAGAGAGACCCAGTACTTC.

The chain recombines TRBV7-2 with TRBJ1-1; D gene uncertain. The V end lost 5 bases, the J end lost 2 bases, and 12 bases lay between the germline ends. The CDR3 is 14 residues long. Germline V gene data show CDR1 as SGHTA and CDR2 as FQGNSA. CDR3: CASSPDTANTEAFF. DNA of the CDR3: TGTGCCAGCAGCCCAGACACCGCCAACACTGAAGCTTTCTTT.

This chain connects TRBV18 to TRBJ2-7, with TRBD2 identical over 8 bases. CDR3 length: 16 amino acids. Germline V gives CDR1 KGHSH, CDR2 LQKENI. V gave up 3 bases and J gave up 1 base; unmatched junction bases: 8. The CDR3 region is CASSPVAGRVSYEQYF. CDR3 in DNA: TGTGCCAGCTCACCCGTAGCGGGAAGGGTTTCCTACGAGCAGTACTTC.

In its sample, this clone was seen a few times. The chain is built from TRBV4-1 and TRBJ1-5, with D uncertain. V lost 2 bases, J lost 0 bases, and 8 bases lay in between. CDR1 and CDR2 from the germline V gene are MGHRA and YSYEKL. CDR3 length: 15 amino acids. The CDR3 DNA reads TGCGCCAGCAGCCAATTTGGACTTAGCAATCAGCCCCAGCATTTT. It specifies CASSQFGLSNQPQHF.

V and J are TRBV29-1 and TRBJ1-5; 7 nucleotides align to TRBD1. The CDR3 is 14 amino acids. Germline V gives CDR1 SQVTM, CDR2 ANQGSEA. The junction had 5 bases not matched to a gene; V was cut back by 4 bases and J by 2 bases. Here the CDR3 reads CSVAGTGGNQPQHF. Written as DNA, the CDR3 is TGCAGCGTTGCGGGAACAGGGGGCAATCAGCCCCAGCATTTT.

The chain couples TRBV19 to TRBJ1-1, with a weak D call TRBD1 (6 bases). Germline loops: CDR1 LNHDA, CDR2 SQIVND (reference sequence). The CDR3 covers 16 residues. The V end lost 6 bases, the J end lost 1 base, and 18 bases lay between the germline ends. The CDR3 is CASRLHGGGRNTEAFF. The CDR3 nucleotides read TGTGCCAGTAGGTTACACGGGGGCGGCAGGAACACTGAAGCTTTCTTT.

This rearrangement joins TRBV30 to TRBJ2-2, with TRBD2 as a possible D gene (5 bases). The CDR3 covers 15 residues. CDR1 is GTSNPN and CDR2 is SVGIG in the germline V gene (reference sequence). V was pared by 0 bases and J by 4 bases, with 12 bases between. CDR3 sequence reads: CAWSVRWTLTGELFF. The CDR3, as DNA: TGTGCCTGGAGTGTAAGATGGACTCTCACCGGGGAGCTGTTTTTT.

A single count supports this clone. This sequence joins TRBV11-3 and TRBJ2-2; D may be TRBD2 (5 bases). Germline V lookup: CDR1 SGHNT, CDR2 YENEEA. The germline V and J ends were trimmed by 2 bases and 4 bases, with 11 bases remaining between them. This CDR3 contains 15 residues. The CDR3 region is CASSLMRDGTGELFF. The CDR3 bases are TGTGCCAGCAGCTTAATGAGGGATGGCACCGGGGAGCTGTTTTTT.

V is TRBV13 and J is TRBJ2-7; D assignment may be TRBD1 or TRBD2 (5 bases each). Trimming took off 6 bases at V and 3 bases at J, with 15 bases between the two ends. Per the germline V gene, CDR1 is PRHDT and CDR2 is FYEKMQ (reference sequence). The CDR3 is made up of 14 amino acids. The CDR3: CASRLRDGSYEQYF. For the CDR3, the DNA is TGTGCCAGCAGGCTCCGGGACGGAAGCTACGAGCAGTACTTC.

V is TRBV9 and J is TRBJ1-2; possibly TRBD1 for D (5 bases). The CDR3 loop spans 14 amino acids. Germline CDR1 reads SGDLS; CDR2 reads YYNGEE. V lost 4 bases and J 5 bases, leaving 15 bases between the germline ends. DNA of the CDR3: TGTGCCAGCAGCCCCCGGGGCCCGGGGTATGGCTACACCTTC. It specifies CASSPRGPGYGYTF.

The J gene is TRBJ1-2, the V gene TRBV19; TRBD1 might be the D (6 bases). The germline CDR1 and CDR2 sequences are LNHDA and SQIVND (reference sequence). The CDR3 loop spans 12 amino acids. Trimming took 5 bases from V and 8 from J, leaving 12 bases between them. CDR3 region: CASSFRTDGYTF. DNA for the CDR3: TGTGCCAGTAGTTTCCGGACAGACGGCTACACCTTC.

The rearrangement uses TRBV9 and TRBJ1-1; no clear D gene. This CDR3 is 13 amino acids long. V lost 0 bases and J 8 bases, leaving 11 bases between the germline ends. Germline V lookup: CDR1 SGDLS, CDR2 YYNGEE. For the CDR3, the DNA is TGTGCCAGCAGCGTAGCTAAGGGAGACGAAGCTTTCTTT. Protein sequence: CASSVAKGDEAFF.

The chain uses TRBV5-3 and TRBJ2-3; D unresolved. TRBV5-3 is given ORF status, its function remaining uncertain. V lost 10 bases and J lost 0, with 12 bases in between. This CDR3 is 13 amino acids long. In DNA, the CDR3 is TGTGCCCACCCTCAGGTGAGCACAGATACGCAGTATTTT. Protein product: CAHPQVSTDTQYF.

The genes are TRBV6-5 and TRBJ2-2; D remains unclear. Trimming removed 10 bases from V and 4 bases from J, with 13 bases in between. The CDR3 spans 13 residues. Germline CDR1 reads MNHEY; CDR2 reads SVGAGI. CDR3: CATGSWSTGELFF. The DNA of the CDR3 is TGTGCCACCGGTTCTTGGTCCACCGGGGAGCTGTTTTTT.

The rearrangement joins TRBV27 to TRBJ2-7, with TRBD2 as a possible D gene (6 bases). CDR1 is MNHEY, CDR2 SMNVEV, per germline (reference sequence). The CDR3 sequence is 14 residues long. Trimming removed 6 bases at V and 2 bases at J, with 14 bases between. The CDR3 region is CASRETSPPYEQYF. The CDR3 nucleotides are TGTGCCAGCAGAGAAACTAGCCCCCCCTACGAGCAGTACTTC.

The chain recombines TRBV4-3 with TRBJ2-3; TRBD2 is a possible D gene (5 bases). The CDR3 contains 13 residues. The germline V gene encodes CDR1 LGHNA and CDR2 YSLEER. Trimming left V 1 base short and J 6 bases short, with 8 bases between. This chain's CDR3 is CASSQGEWDTQYF. As DNA, the CDR3 is TGCGCCAGCAGCCAAGGGGAGTGGGATACGCAGTATTTT.

The V and J genes are TRBV5-6 and TRBJ2-7; no clear D. Trimming took off 1 base at V and 7 bases at J, with 9 bases between the two ends. This CDR3 is 12 amino acids long. Germline CDR1 is SGHDT and CDR2 is YYEEEE. The CDR3 is CASSLPRLEQYF. Here the CDR3 DNA reads TGTGCCAGCAGCTTGCCTAGGTTGGAGCAGTACTTC.

The chain uses TRBV11-1 and TRBJ2-1; the D is unclear. Germline-derived CDR1 and CDR2 are SGHAT and FQDESV (reference sequence). The CDR3 runs 14 residues. Trimming shortened V by 2 bases and J by 6 bases, and 11 bases separated the two germline ends. CDR3 loop: CASSLLVASNEQFF. In nucleotides, the CDR3 is TGTGCCAGCAGCTTATTGGTAGCTAGCAATGAGCAGTTCTTC.

The V gene is TRBV11-2, the J gene TRBJ1-2, with 9 bases identical to TRBD1. CDR3 length equals 16 residues. With 2 bases clipped from V and 6 bases from J, the junction kept 10 bases outside the gene matches. The germline CDR1 and CDR2 sequences are SGHAT and FQNNGV. CDR3 coding DNA: TGTGCCAGCAGCTTAAGATGGATGACAGGGGGGGATGGCTACACCTTC. Protein: CASSLRWMTGGDGYTF.

CDR3: CASGFRGAGILYEQYF. For the CDR3, the DNA is TGTGCTAGTGGTTTTCGGGGGGCGGGTATACTCTACGAGCAGTACTTC. This chain connects TRBV12-5 to TRBJ2-7, with D tentatively TRBD2 (7 bases). The V end lost 3 bases, the J end lost 3 bases, and 18 bases lay between the germline ends. Germline V gene lookup returns CDR1 LGHNT and CDR2 FRNRAP. This CDR3 region has 16 residues.